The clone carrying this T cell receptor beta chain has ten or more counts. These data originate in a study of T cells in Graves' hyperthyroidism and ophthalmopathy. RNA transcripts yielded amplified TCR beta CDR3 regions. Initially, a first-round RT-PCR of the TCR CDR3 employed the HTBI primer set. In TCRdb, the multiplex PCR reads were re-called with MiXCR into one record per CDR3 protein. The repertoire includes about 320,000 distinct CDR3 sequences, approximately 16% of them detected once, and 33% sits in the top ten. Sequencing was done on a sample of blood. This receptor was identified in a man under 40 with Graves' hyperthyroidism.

CDR3 protein: CASSPGGLVYNEQFF. As DNA, the CDR3 is TGTGCCAGCTCACCGGGGGGACTAGTTTACAATGAGCAGTTCTTC. The chain has TRBV18 and TRBJ2-1; 8 bases are a match to TRBD2. Germline values: CDR1 KGHSH, CDR2 LQKENI. CDR3 length: 15 residues. The J segment lost 4 bases and the V segment lost 3 bases, leaving 5 bases of the junction unmatched.